This T cell receptor beta chain was retrieved from a study of blood T cell repertoires in COVID-19. Study-wide context: COVID-19 samples from acute and convalescent phases originated in the United States, Italy and Spain.

In the authors' workflow: Using reference gene primer amplification, nucleated cell counts were estimated. Assay: immunoSEQ multiplex PCR; the TCRdb copy retains only in-frame clones and omits some. V and J calls and clone size are given by that table; D and trimming were obtained from the DNA. Of about 190,000 clones listed, about 82% are singletons. Participants had their cohort set by participant-reported clinical history. All recovered Cohort 3 donors got two negative PCRs, got clearance, or saw symptom resolution. The V gene lost 7 bases and the J gene lost 4 bases, with 17 bases spanning the gap. The CDR3 has 15 amino acids. Germline CDR1 MNHEY, CDR2 SVGAGI.

The sequencing input was PBMCs or T cells enriched from blood (not recorded which). This clonotype was obtained from a woman aged 30 to 39 who had recovered from COVID-19. The J gene is TRBJ1-3, the V gene TRBV6-5; TRBD1 might be the D (5 bases). CDR3 sequence (DNA): TGTGCCAGCACCTCGGAGGGGCGGAAAGGAAACACCATATATTTT. Residues: CASTSEGRKGNTIYF.